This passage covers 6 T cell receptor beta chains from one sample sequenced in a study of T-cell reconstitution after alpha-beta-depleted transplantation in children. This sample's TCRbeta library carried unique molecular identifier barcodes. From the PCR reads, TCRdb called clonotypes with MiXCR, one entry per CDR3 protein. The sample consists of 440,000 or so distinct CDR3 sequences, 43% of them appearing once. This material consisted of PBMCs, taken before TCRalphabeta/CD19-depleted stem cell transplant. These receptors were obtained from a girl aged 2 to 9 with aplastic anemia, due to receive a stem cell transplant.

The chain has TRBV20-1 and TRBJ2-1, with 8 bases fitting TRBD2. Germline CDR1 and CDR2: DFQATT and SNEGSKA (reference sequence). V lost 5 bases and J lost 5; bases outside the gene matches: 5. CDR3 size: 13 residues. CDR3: CSAGLAGNNEQFF. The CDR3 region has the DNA TGCAGTGCTGGACTAGCAGGGAACAATGAGCAGTTCTTC.

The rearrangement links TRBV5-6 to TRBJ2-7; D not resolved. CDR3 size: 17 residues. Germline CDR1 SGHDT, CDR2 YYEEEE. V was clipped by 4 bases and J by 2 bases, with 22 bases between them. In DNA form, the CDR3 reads TGTGCCAGCAGCGAGCCGGGTGGCGGCCGCCCCCCCTACGAGCAGTACTTC. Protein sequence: CASSEPGGGRPPYEQYF.

The CDR3 region is CASSQKAGGEQYF. DNA of the CDR3: TGTGCCAGCAGCCAGAAAGCGGGAGGCGAGCAGTACTTC. The chain uses TRBV4-2 and TRBJ2-7; 9 bases agree with TRBD2. CDR3 length equals 13 residues. Per the germline V gene, CDR1 is LGHNA and CDR2 is YNFKEQ. Trimming at V came to 3 bases and at J to 6 bases, leaving 3 bases not matched to a gene.

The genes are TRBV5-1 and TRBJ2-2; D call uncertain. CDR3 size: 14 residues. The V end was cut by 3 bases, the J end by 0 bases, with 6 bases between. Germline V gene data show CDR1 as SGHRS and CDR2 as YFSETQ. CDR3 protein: CASSWQPNTGELFF. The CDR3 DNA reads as TGCGCCAGCAGCTGGCAGCCGAACACCGGGGAGCTGTTTTTT.

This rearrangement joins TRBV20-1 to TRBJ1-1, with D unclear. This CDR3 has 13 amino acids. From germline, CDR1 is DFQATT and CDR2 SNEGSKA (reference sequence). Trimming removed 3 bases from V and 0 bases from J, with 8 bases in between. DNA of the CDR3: TGCAGTGCTAGCGCCGGTCTGAACACTGAAGCTTTCTTT. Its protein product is CSASAGLNTEAFF.

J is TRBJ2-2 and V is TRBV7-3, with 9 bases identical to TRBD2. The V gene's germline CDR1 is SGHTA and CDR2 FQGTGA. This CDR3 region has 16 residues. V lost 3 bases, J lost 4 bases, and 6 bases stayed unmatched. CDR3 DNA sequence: TGTGCCAGCAGCTTGGGGACTAGCAGGACCACCGGGGAGCTGTTTTTT. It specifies CASSLGTSRTTGELFF.